This T cell receptor beta chain was identified in a study of blood T cell repertoires in COVID-19. As for the study in general: The origin of the acute and convalescent COVID-19 samples was the United States, Italy and Spain. PBMCs, B-cell-depleted T cells, or T cells provided the cDNA or gDNA that made up the material.

In the study's own analysis: Reference gene primer amplification in the assay estimated nucleated cell counts. Measured with immunoSEQ multiplex PCR; TCRdb has only the in-frame clones, and not every one. The DNA gave D and trimming, while V, J and clone size come from that table. The sample records about 75,000 clones, around two thirds being singletons. This CDR3 contains 20 residues. Germline CDR1 SGHVS, CDR2 FQNEAQ. Germline trimming cut 3 bases from V and 1 base from J; bases unmatched to any gene: 18. This chain uses TRBV7-8 with TRBJ2-3, with 8 bases identical to TRBD2. The clonotype comes from a human donor with acute or convalescent COVID-19. The donor label of this sample is uncertain. The specimen sequenced was peripheral blood. Here the CDR3 DNA reads TGTGCCAGCAGCTTGGGAATGGCGACTCGCGGGGGGCGGGGCACAGATACGCAGTATTTT. Its protein is CASSLGMATRGGRGTDTQYF.